This TCR beta chain was sequenced for a study of shared clonotypes between healthy human individuals. Study results and limitations: For naive CD4 cells, approximately 4.7% of clonotypes were shared across a few donors.

The CDR3 consists of 14 residues. Trimming took 7 bases from V and 3 from J; bases not matched to a gene: 10. Germline V CDR1 and CDR2: SGHRS, YFSETQ. As concerns this clone: Its antigen is not known.

Profiling relied on immunoSEQ multiplex PCR, and the TCRdb table lists in-frame clones only, not all of them. The data hold about 1.4 million clones, with roughly 96% observed a single time. Each sample came from a Caucasian adult donor living in Nashville, Tennessee. Subsets obtained from CD4+ cells comprised CD45RA+ naive and CD45RA-negative memory cells. The material sequenced was naive CD4+ T cells sorted from blood. The sample's subset: CD45RA+ positively selected. The chain has TRBV5-1 and TRBJ2-7, with 7 bases identical to TRBD2. This TCR derives from a man between 25 and 39 years old in good health. The CDR3 protein is CASSGGGLNYEQYF. The CDR3 nucleotides read TGCGCCAGCTCTGGGGGAGGGTTAAACTACGAGCAGTACTTC. The variable domain in full, completed from reference TRBV5-1 and TRBJ2-7, reads KAGVTQTPRYLIKTRGQQVTLSCSPISGHRSVSWYQQTPGQGLQFLFEYFSETQRNKGNFPGRFSGRQFSNSRSEMNVSTLELGDSALYLCASSGGGLNYEQYFGPGTRLTVT.